Listed below are T cell receptor beta chains from one sample, sequenced in a study of pediatric ulcerative colitis. Clones were read by immunoSEQ multiplex PCR, and TCRdb kept only the in-frame ones, dropping some. Among roughly 25,000 clones listed, approximately 71% were seen once. The specimen was gut tissue. These TCRs come from a boy aged 10-17 years with severe ulcerative colitis. The CDR3 runs from the conserved cysteine through the conserved F or W.

j_gene	v_gene	CDR3aa
TRBJ1-2	TRBV11-2	CASSSGPYGGYTF
TRBJ1-4	TRBV5-1	CASSPAPGQDNEKLFF
TRBJ2-6	TRBV9	CASTRGSTSGRYGANVLTF
TRBJ2-1	TRBV29-1	CSVASGYNEQFF
TRBJ2-1	TRBV5-4	CASRAGLAGGQWEQFF
TRBJ2-1	TRBV4-1	CASSQGVPGLAGVGSGYNEQFF
TRBJ2-1	TRBV5-6	CASRPGSYNEQFF
TRBJ1-1	TRBV6-1	CASRAQLMNTEAFF
TRBJ1-3	TRBV7-9	CASSLDSSGNTIYF
TRBJ2-1	TRBV30	CAGGYNEQFF
TRBJ2-3	TRBV7-2	CASSLRAGGITDTQYF
TRBJ2-1	TRBV11-3	CASGRSGPGEQFF
TRBJ2-7	TRBV11-2	CASSWAPDPYEQYF
TRBJ1-1	TRBV6-1	CASRGAGSTEAFF
TRBJ1-1	TRBV18	CASSPGGRQVAEAFF
TRBJ1-1	TRBV28	CASSLGDWNTEAFF
TRBJ1-4	TRBV18	CASSPPDRVKLFF
TRBJ2-1	TRBV6-5	CASSYSSSGAGDEQFF
TRBJ2-7	TRBV2	CASRGQAQGEQYF
TRBJ1-5	TRBV6-5	CASSYSSIQPQHF
TRBJ1-1	TRBV6-1	CASSRDRGFEAFF
TRBJ2-3	TRBV18	CASSPNFPDTQYF
TRBJ2-2	TRBV5-8	CASSWARDWGVWDTGELFF
TRBJ1-5	TRBV11-2	CASSQKWVPPYSNQPQHF
TRBJ1-2	TRBV19	CASSIGRAYGYTF
TRBJ2-3	TRBV7-9	CASSETGERDTQYF
TRBJ2-7	TRBV7-2	CASSLGSRSTHEQYF
TRBJ2-7	TRBV5-6	CASSTAPLAGGNNEQYF
TRBJ2-1	TRBV9	CASSVGGNGVLYNEQFF
TRBJ1-2	TRBV6-6	CASSRGQLQIGYTF
TRBJ2-7	TRBV2	CASSDSLAGDYEQYF
TRBJ2-1	TRBV9	CASSVRHNEQFF
TRBJ2-1	TRBV19	CASSPGTSVYNEQFF
TRBJ2-4	TRBV5-6	CASSFNEGRAKNIQYF
TRBJ2-1	TRBV4-2	CASSRLAGGHNEQFF
TRBJ2-6	TRBV6-1	CASSSRGTGANVLTF
TRBJ1-1	TRBV11-2	CASSLFKGQGWDTEAFF
TRBJ1-2	TRBV29-1	CSGGQDYGYTF
TRBJ2-7	TRBV30	CAWRRGQGREQYF
TRBJ2-7	TRBV7-8	CASSSAPGSSYEQYF
TRBJ2-1	TRBV6-5	CASSHREYNEQFF
TRBJ1-2	TRBV7-2	CASSLQVNYGYTF
TRBJ2-3	TRBV2	CASLLAGATDTQYF
TRBJ2-5	TRBV10-2	CASRGPPQETQYF
TRBJ2-7	TRBV21-1	CASSRMAGDRQGVHEQYF
TRBJ1-5	TRBV2	CASRRKERQVNQPQHF
TRBJ2-5	TRBV25-1	CASSPPLGLAGAPQYF
TRBJ2-3	TRBV4-2	CASSQDDISPTDTQYF
TRBJ2-3	TRBV30	CAWTVAGTSTDTQYF